Shown below are 9 T cell receptor beta chains from a single sample sequenced in a study of T cell responses to AZD1222 COVID-19 vaccine. Sequencing was performed with immunoSEQ multiplex PCR; in TCRdb, only in-frame clones are kept and a portion is missing. This table holds about 120,000 clones, around nine tenths found once. Sample: peripheral blood, taken on day 0 of AZD1222 vaccination. The source of these receptors is an adult in good health.

This rearrangement joins TRBV5-6 to TRBJ2-7; D is undetermined. Germline lookup yields CDR1 SGHDT and CDR2 YYEEEE. This CDR3 spans 13 amino acids. The V end lost 0 bases, the J end lost 6 bases, and 10 bases lay between the germline ends. The CDR3 reads CASSLVSPSEQYF. In nucleotides, the CDR3 is TGTGCCAGCAGCTTGGTCTCTCCCTCCGAGCAGTACTTC.

The count of this clone is one. The chain carries TRBV5-1 and TRBJ2-2; D not resolved. The CDR3 sequence is 12 residues long. Germline V lookup: CDR1 SGHRS, CDR2 YFSETQ. V was clipped by 4 bases and J by 2 bases, with 3 bases between them. CDR3 sequence reads: CASSINTGELFF. The CDR3 nucleotides read TGCGCCAGCAGCATAAACACCGGGGAGCTGTTTTTT.

V is TRBV19 and J is TRBJ1-4, with D maybe TRBD1 (6 bases). CDR1 is LNHDA, CDR2 SQIVND, per germline (reference sequence). Trimming took 7 bases from V and 8 from J, leaving 26 bases between them. This CDR3 has 17 residues. The CDR3 DNA reads TGTGCCAGTACCCTCCACCTCGACCGGGGGCGCGTGGAAAAACTGTTTTTT. This translates into CASTLHLDRGRVEKLFF.

This chain connects TRBV10-3 to TRBJ2-2; 7 bases agree with TRBD2. This CDR3 has 14 amino acids. With 10 bases clipped from V and 2 bases from J, the junction kept 7 bases outside the gene matches. Germline values: CDR1 ENHRY, CDR2 SYGVKD. This CDR3 reads CATSGLTNTGELFF. CDR3 in DNA: TGTGCCACCTCGGGACTAACTAACACCGGGGAGCTGTTTTTT.

The J gene is TRBJ1-2, the V gene TRBV5-1; D uncertain. Germline V gene lookup returns CDR1 SGHRS and CDR2 YFSETQ. The CDR3 loop spans 14 amino acids. V shed 1 base and J shed 7 bases, with 14 bases lying between them. As DNA, the CDR3 is TGCGCCAGCAGCTTGACTGGGGAATCGGCTGGCTACACCTTC. Its translation is CASSLTGESAGYTF.

This clone came up once. CDR3 residues: CASSLEGRYNEQFF. DNA of the CDR3: TGCGCCAGCAGCTTGGAAGGGCGGTACAATGAGCAGTTCTTC. The V gene is TRBV5-1, the J gene TRBJ2-1; D is unclear. V gave up 0 bases and J gave up 4 bases, with 8 bases separating them. The CDR3 is made up of 14 amino acids. Germline V CDR1 and CDR2: SGHRS, YFSETQ. Full variable domain (missing parts from reference TRBV5-1 and TRBJ2-1): KAGVTQTPRYLIKTRGQQVTLSCSPISGHRSVSWYQQTPGQGLQFLFEYFSETQRNKGNFPGRFSGRQFSNSRSEMNVSTLELGDSALYLCASSLEGRYNEQFFGPGTRLTVL.

The rearrangement links TRBV3-1 (or the pseudogene TRBV3-2) to TRBJ2-2; D perhaps matches TRBD1 (6 bases). The CDR3 has 17 residues. With 1 base removed from V and 1 base from J, the gap between germline ends came to 13 bases. Germline assignment: CDR1 LGHDT and CDR2 YNNKEL (reference sequence). CDR3 sequence: CASSQGGRTVNTGELFF. CDR3 nucleotides: TGTGCCAGCAGCCAAGGGGGGCGGACCGTGAACACCGGGGAGCTGTTTTTT.

As DNA, the CDR3 is TGTGCCAGCAGCTTAGGGGTCGCCAACACTGAAGCTTTCTTT. Its protein is CASSLGVANTEAFF. The chain carries TRBV11-2 and TRBJ1-1; D unclear. The germline V gene encodes CDR1 SGHAT and CDR2 FQNNGV. V was shortened by 1 base and J by 2 bases, with 8 bases between the two germline ends. This CDR3 has 14 amino acids. Using reference TRBV11-2 and TRBJ1-1 for the parts outside the CDR3, the full variable domain is EAGVAQSPRYKIIEKRQSVAFWCNPISGHATLYWYQQILGQGPKLLIQFQNNGVVDDSQLPKDRFSAERLKGVDSTLKIQPAKLEDSAVYLCASSLGVANTEAFFGQGTRLTVV.

In its sample, this clone was seen once. The CDR3 here is CSVGAAGGYEQYF. CDR3 sequence (DNA): TGCAGCGTTGGAGCAGCGGGAGGCTACGAGCAGTACTTC. The rearrangement links TRBV29-1 to TRBJ2-7; 9 bases fit TRBD2. Germline values: CDR1 SQVTM, CDR2 ANQGSEA. This CDR3 is built from 13 residues. The ends lost 4 bases at V and 3 bases at J; junction bases unmatched: 4.